This paragraph covers one T cell receptor beta chain sequence. The target of this receptor is not known. Base quality data are lacking; no much larger clone is found one base away. Every donor in the study was a healthy Caucasian. The twin cohort comprised three pairs of female monozygotic twins, all aged roughly 18 to 30 years. Peripheral blood mononuclear cells were used as the source from which RNA for TCR libraries was isolated. These data come from a study of identical twins listed by TCRdb under 2016. At the level of the whole study: TCR alpha and beta repertoires from monozygotic twins, unrelated adults of various ages and cord blood were deep-sequenced to test whether fetal clonotypes persist. Replicate twin experiments were performed at different times using different library preparation protocols to rule out contamination. What the work shows at the level of the full study, not this receptor alone: Abundant cord blood beta clonotypes had fewer insertions, young adult naive repertoires showed a similar but weaker trend, and memory repertoires showed no such trend. In monozygotic twins, out-of-frame TCR alpha sharing was systematically underestimated by recombination models, although the models agreed with sharing between unrelated individuals. Excess twin sharing in beta out-of-frame sequences was weaker because fewer shared sequences lowered the signal-to-noise ratio. Compared with coincidental sharing between unrelated individuals, out-of-frame TCR alpha sequences shared between twins showed an excess of sequences with low generation probability. Zero-insertion analyses could be partly confounded by invariant T cells such as MAIT and iNKT, although diverse VJ usage argued against such confounding for most clonotypes. Because the same donors could not be followed over many years, the conclusions depended on cross-sectional statistical analysis.

Libraries were constructed by 5' RACE. The run used an Illumina HiSeq 2000. Template switching added a universal primer binding site, and the final cDNA carried a unique molecular identifier that allowed TCR cDNA molecules to be counted accurately. Specific primers in the conserved constant-segment region were used to synthesize first-strand cDNA for TCR alpha and beta chains. Each cDNA library was double barcoded, with a SMART-Mk sample barcode plus Illumina barcodes, to control for contamination. TruSeq adapter sequences and Illumina sample barcodes were added in two successive PCR steps. The Illumina HiSeq platform was used with custom primers to sequence TCR alpha and beta cDNA libraries. The authors' pipeline ran thus. MiGEC processed the raw reads to extract unique molecular identifiers, while MiXCR was used to determine the CDR3 positions. Recombination models were inferred per individual with the repgenHMM and IGoR tools using an EM algorithm. The analysis of shared clonotypes was done with the tcR package in R, with sharing normalized by the product of cloneset sizes. To study raw recombination free of thymic and clonal selection effects, out-of-frame nonproductive sequences were analyzed. The raw public reads went through TCRdb reprocessing: fastp at Q25, MiXCR clone calling, in-frame beta chains kept. Rows merge per CDR3 protein into single entries with the most common DNA and genes. These V and J calls rely on TCRdb rather than the paper's analysis. Recorded for this sample are nearly 900,000 distinct CDR3 sequences; approximately 13% of them occurred a single time. Jointly, the top ten make up 1.5% to 2% of the sample.

Via the germline V gene (reference sequence), CDR1 is SGHAT and CDR2 FQDESV. Trimming at the junction amounts to 3 bases on V and 0 bases on J, and the germline ends lie 19 bases apart. The CDR3 runs 18 residues from the cysteine to the phenylalanine. Only the CDR3 portion is preserved as DNA: 54 bases, with reading frame beginning at the first base. These data were also filed under a second study, of yellow fever vaccine responses in identical twins. Drawing on the second study: According to the authors, in identical twins the way T cells responded to vaccination appeared partly convergent and partly personalized. The study precisely tracked vaccine-responding T cell clones in identical twins.

Source material: PBMCs. The receptor comes from a woman between 18 and 29 years old in good health. The chain employs TRBV11-1 and TRBJ2-3; the D gene is not confidently resolved. The nucleotide sequence reads as follows: TGTGCCAGCAGCTTCCCCCTGAGAGTAGCTCGTAGCACAGATACGCAGTATTTT. It codes for CASSFPLRVARSTDTQYF.